This record looks at one T cell receptor beta chain sequence and its context. Random hexamers were used to reverse transcribe about 0.5 to 1 ug of RNA. Amplification of TCR beta CDR3 was carried out by immunoSEQ multiplex PCR, which covered 54 Vbeta and 13 Jbeta segments. Each CDR3 protein gets one entry after TCRdb re-called the immunoSEQ multiplex PCR reads with MiXCR. The table lists 160,000 or so distinct CDR3 sequences, 85% to 95% of them singletons, with roughly 0.21% in the top ten. The data are from a study of CD8 T cells in Susac syndrome. The CDR3 runs to 8 residues. The germline V and J ends were trimmed by 4 bases and 6 bases, with 0 bases remaining between them. Germline CDR1 and CDR2: SQVTM and ANQGSEA. TCR beta sequences were obtained from blood CD8+ and CD4+ T cells. Treatment-naive patients with stable or active relapsing-remitting disease were the multiple sclerosis controls. TEMRA cells underwent FACS enrichment and CD8+ and CD4+ T cells underwent negative isolation.

This receptor was taken from a human donor with multiple sclerosis. Sequencing was done on a sample of CD8+ T cells from PBMCs. The chain joins TRBV29-1 to TRBJ1-1; no definite D call. The CDR3 region has the DNA TGCAGCGTTGCTGAAGCTTTCTTT. Translated: CSVAEAFF.